This TCR beta chain was captured in a study of T-cell memory formation after mild COVID-19. cDNA libraries for TCR alpha and TCR beta, carrying sample barcodes and UMIs, came from 5'RACE with constant-segment primers. TCRdb called the 5' RACE reads again in MiXCR, with one record for every CDR3 protein. The sample lists 85,000 to 130,000 distinct CDR3 sequences, approximately 10% seen once, with around 39% in the top ten. This clonotype was found a few times. Its cognate antigen is unknown. Regarding the study as a whole: Balance between CD4 and CD8 was seen in clones contracting day 15 to 85, and a CD4+ lean was seen in later expanders. The study found contracting CD4+ clones mainly in CM and EM and contracting CD8+ clones in EMRA.

CDR1 is LNHNV, CDR2 YYDKDF, per germline (reference sequence). The CDR3 covers 14 residues. V lost 3 bases and J lost 0, with 6 bases in between. The genes are TRBV15 and TRBJ1-5; D unclear. Sequencing input: PBMCs or a T cell subset sorted from them (not recorded which). This TCR was recovered from a man between 18 and 29 years old who had mild COVID-19 (a few samples of this study predate the infection). Cell type and time point are not known. The chain's CDR3 is CATSSAVSNQPQHF. The CDR3 DNA reads TGTGCCACCAGCAGTGCGGTTAGCAATCAGCCCCAGCATTTT.